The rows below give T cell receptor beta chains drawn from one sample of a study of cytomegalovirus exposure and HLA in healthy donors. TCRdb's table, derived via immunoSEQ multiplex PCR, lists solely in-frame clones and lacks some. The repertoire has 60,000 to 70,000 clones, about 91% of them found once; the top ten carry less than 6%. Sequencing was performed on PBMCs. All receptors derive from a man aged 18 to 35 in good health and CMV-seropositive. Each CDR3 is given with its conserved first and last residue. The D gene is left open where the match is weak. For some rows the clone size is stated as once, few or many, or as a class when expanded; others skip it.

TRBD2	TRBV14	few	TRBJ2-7	TGTGCCAGCAGCGAAGGACTAGCGGTCTACGAGCAGTACTTC	CASSEGLAVYEQYF
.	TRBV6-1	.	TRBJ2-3	TGTGCCAGCAGCCGCAGGGGGGACACAGATACGCAGTATTTT	CASSRRGDTDTQYF
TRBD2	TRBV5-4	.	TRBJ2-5	TGTGCCAGCAGCCGGACTAGCGGGATTGGAGAGACCCAGTACTTC	CASSRTSGIGETQYF
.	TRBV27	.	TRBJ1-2	TGTGCCAGCAGTTTCTTAGGAGAAAACTATGGCTACACCTTC	CASSFLGENYGYTF
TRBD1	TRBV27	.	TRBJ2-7	TGTGCCAGCAGACTCAGGGGGCCTAACTACGAGCAGTACTTC	CASRLRGPNYEQYF
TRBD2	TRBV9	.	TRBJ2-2	TGTGCCAGCAGCGTCTCCGGGACTAGTAAAACCGGGGAGCTGTTTTTT	CASSVSGTSKTGELFF
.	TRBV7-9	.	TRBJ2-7	TGTGCCAGCAGCTTAGCGCTAGCCAAGCAGTACTTC	CASSLALAKQYF
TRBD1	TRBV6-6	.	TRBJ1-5	TGTGCCAGTATGGACAGGGTTAGACAGCCCCAGCATTTT	CASMDRVRQPQHF
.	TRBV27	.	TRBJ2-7	TGTGCCAGCAGTTTAAATTCGGGATTTTCAGCCGAGCAGTACTTC	CASSLNSGFSAEQYF
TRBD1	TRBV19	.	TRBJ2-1	TGTGCCAGTAGTGTCCATTTGGGACAGGGGAGGGATGAGCAGTTCTTC	CASSVHLGQGRDEQFF
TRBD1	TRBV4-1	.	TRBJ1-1	TGCGCCAGCAGCCTTCCATCCGGGACAGAATGGAACACTGAAGCTTTCTTT	CASSLPSGTEWNTEAFF
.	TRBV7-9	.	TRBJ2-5	TGTGCCAGCAGCTCGACAAACAGAGACAGCTTCCAAGAGACCCAGTACTTC	CASSSTNRDSFQETQYF
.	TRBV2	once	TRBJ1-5	TGTGCCAGCAGTGAAAGGGGTAGAGGCAATCAGCCCCAGCATTTT	CASSERGRGNQPQHF
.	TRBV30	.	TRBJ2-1	TGTGCCTGGAGTGTACGTGGGGCGCCGGTTGTATACAATGAGCAGTTCTTC	CAWSVRGAPVVYNEQFF
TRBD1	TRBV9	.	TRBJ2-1	TGTGCCAGCAGCTCACCCGGGACAGGGGGAGTAAGCGTTCCCTACAATGAGCAGTTCTTC	CASSSPGTGGVSVPYNEQFF
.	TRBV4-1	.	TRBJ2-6	TGCGCCAGCAGCCAAGCAGGTGGTGGGGCCAACGTCCTGACTTTC	CASSQAGGGANVLTF
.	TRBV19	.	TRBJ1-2	TGTGCCAGTAGTAACCGACAGGAGACGGGCTACACCTTC	CASSNRQETGYTF
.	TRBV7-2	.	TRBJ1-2	TGTGCCAGCAGCTTAAGGGGGAGACCCGCCATAGACTATGGCTACACCTTC	CASSLRGRPAIDYGYTF
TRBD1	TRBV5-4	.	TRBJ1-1	TGTGCCAGCAGCCCCGAAGCACAGGGGTCAAAGAAAGCTTTCTTT	CASSPEAQGSKKAFF
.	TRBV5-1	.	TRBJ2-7	TGCGCCAGCAGCTCTACGCCTAGCTCCTACGAGCAGTACTTC	CASSSTPSSYEQYF
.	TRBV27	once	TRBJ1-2	TGTGCCAGCGCCACGCACGGAGACTATGGCTACACCTTC	CASATHGDYGYTF
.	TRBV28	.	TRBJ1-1	TGTGCCAGCAGTTTAACTCGAACAGGCCTAGAAGCTTTCTTT	CASSLTRTGLEAFF
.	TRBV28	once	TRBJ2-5	TGTGCCAGCAGTCCCTCGTTACTCCAAGAGACCCAGTACTTC	CASSPSLLQETQYF
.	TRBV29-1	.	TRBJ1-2	TGCAGCGTTCTTCATGGGGGGACGGTCTATGGCTACACCTTC	CSVLHGGTVYGYTF
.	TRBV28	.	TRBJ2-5	TGTGCCAGCAGTTGGAGGGCCGTTCTAGTCGCTGAGACCCAGTACTTC	CASSWRAVLVAETQYF
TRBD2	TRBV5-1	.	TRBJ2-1	TGCGCCAGCAGCTTTCAAGCGGGAGACCATGAGCAGTTCTTC	CASSFQAGDHEQFF
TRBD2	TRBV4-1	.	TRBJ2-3	TGCGCCAGCAGCCAACTAGCGGGAGGGACAGATACGCAGTATTTT	CASSQLAGGTDTQYF
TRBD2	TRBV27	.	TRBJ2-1	TGTGCCAGCAGTTTCGGGACTAGCGGGAGTTTCAATGAGCAGTTCTTC	CASSFGTSGSFNEQFF
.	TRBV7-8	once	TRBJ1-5	TGTGCCAGCAGCCAATTCACCCAATCGGTCGATAGCAATCAGCCCCAGCATTTT	CASSQFTQSVDSNQPQHF
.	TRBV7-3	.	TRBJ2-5	TGTGCCAGCAGCCCCCGCGGATCAGAGACCCAGTACTTC	CASSPRGSETQYF
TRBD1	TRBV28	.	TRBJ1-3	TGTGCCAGCAGTTTACCACAGGGGTACTCTGGAAACACCATATATTTT	CASSLPQGYSGNTIYF
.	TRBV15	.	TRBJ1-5	TGTGCCACCAGCAGAGCCCGTAGCGACGATAGTCAGCCCCAGCATTTT	CATSRARSDDSQPQHF
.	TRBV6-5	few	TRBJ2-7	TGTGCCAGCAGTTTCCGCCCTTTTGCAGACACCTACGAGCAGTACTTC	CASSFRPFADTYEQYF
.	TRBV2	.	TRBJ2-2	TGTGCCAGCAGTGAAGCTACAGCCGGGGAGCTGTTTTTT	CASSEATAGELFF
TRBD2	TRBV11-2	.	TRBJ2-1	TGTGCCAGCAGTGGACTAGCGGTTAGTTACAATGAGCAGTTCTTC	CASSGLAVSYNEQFF
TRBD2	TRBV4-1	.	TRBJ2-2	TGCGCCAGCAGCCCGCAGGGCGGGAGGACGAACACCGGGGAGCTGTTTTTT	CASSPQGGRTNTGELFF
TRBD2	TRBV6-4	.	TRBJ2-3	TGTGCCAGCAGTTCGAGCGGGAGCGGCACAGATACGCAGTATTTT	CASSSSGSGTDTQYF
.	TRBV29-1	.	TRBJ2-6	TGCAGCGTTGGTGACAGAGTCCACTCTGGGGCCAACGTCCTGACTTTC	CSVGDRVHSGANVLTF
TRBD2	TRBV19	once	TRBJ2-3	TGTGCCAGTAGTACCACCCTCCGCGGACTAGCGGGATTGCCAGATACGCAGTATTTT	CASSTTLRGLAGLPDTQYF
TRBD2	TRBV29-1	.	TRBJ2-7	TGCAGCGTTGGGTGGGGGGGCGAGCAGTACTTC	CSVGWGGEQYF
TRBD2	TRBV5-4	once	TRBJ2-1	TGTGCCAGCAGCACCGAGATCGGGGGGGGTGAGCAGTTCTTC	CASSTEIGGGEQFF
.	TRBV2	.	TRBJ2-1	TGTGCCAGCACTCAGGGCAGATACAATGAGCAGTTCTTC	CASTQGRYNEQFF
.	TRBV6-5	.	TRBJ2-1	TGTGCCAGCAGTGCAGCGGAGCACAATGAGCAGTTCTTC	CASSAAEHNEQFF
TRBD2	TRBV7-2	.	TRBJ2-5	TGTGCCAGCAGCTTGACTAGCGGGGTACAAGAGACCCAGTACTTC	CASSLTSGVQETQYF
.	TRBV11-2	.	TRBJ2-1	TGTGCCAGCAGCGCAGAAACCTTGATGAAGCAGTTCTTC	CASSAETLMKQFF
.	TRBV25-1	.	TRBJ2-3	TGTGCCAGCAGTGTTGGTGGTGGGCGGGCGTACACAGATACGCAGTATTTT	CASSVGGGRAYTDTQYF
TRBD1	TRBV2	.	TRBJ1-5	TGTGCCAGCTGTGGAACAGGGGAACAGCCCCAGCATTTT	CASCGTGEQPQHF
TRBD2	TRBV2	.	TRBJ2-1	TGTGCCAGCAGCGGAGGAGGACTAGCGGGAAATAATGAGCAGTTCTTC	CASSGGGLAGNNEQFF
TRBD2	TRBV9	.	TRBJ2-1	TGTGCCAGCAGCGTAGGGGCTAGCGGGTGGGTGGGTGAGCAGTTCTTC	CASSVGASGWVGEQFF
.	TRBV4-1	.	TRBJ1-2	TGCGCCAGCAGCCAAGATAACGTCGGGGTCTATGGCTACACCTTC	CASSQDNVGVYGYTF
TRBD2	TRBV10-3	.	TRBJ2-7	TGTGCCATCAGCCCACTAGCGGGAGTATCCGAGCAGTACTTC	CAISPLAGVSEQYF
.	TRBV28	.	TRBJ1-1	TGTGCCAGCAGTGCCCCCGGGGTCACTGAAGCTTTCTTT	CASSAPGVTEAFF
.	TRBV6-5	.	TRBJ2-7	TGTGCCAGCAGTTTGGACAGAACCTACGAGCAGTACTTC	CASSLDRTYEQYF